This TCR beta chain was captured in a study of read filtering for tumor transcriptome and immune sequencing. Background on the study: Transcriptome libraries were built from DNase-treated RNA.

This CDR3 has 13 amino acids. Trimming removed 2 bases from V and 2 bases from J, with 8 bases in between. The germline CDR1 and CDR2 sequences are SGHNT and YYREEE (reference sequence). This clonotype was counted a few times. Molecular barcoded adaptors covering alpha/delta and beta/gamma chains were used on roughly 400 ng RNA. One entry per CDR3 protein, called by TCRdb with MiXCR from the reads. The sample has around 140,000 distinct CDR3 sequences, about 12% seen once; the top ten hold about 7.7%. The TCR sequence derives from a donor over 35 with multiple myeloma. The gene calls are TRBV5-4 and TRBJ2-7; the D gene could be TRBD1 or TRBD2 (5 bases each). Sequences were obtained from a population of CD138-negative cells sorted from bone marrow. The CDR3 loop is CASSFGTTYEQYF. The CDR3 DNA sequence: TGTGCCAGCAGCTTCGGGACCACCTACGAGCAGTACTTC.